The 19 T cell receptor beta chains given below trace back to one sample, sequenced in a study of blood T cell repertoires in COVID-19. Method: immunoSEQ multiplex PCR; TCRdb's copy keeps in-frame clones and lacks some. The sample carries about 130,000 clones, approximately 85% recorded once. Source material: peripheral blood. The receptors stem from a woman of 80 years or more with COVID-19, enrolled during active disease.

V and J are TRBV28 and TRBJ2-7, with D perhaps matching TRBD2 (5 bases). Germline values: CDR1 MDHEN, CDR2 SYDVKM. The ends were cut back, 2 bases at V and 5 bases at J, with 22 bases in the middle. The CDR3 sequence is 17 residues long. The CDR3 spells CASSLGPQEETRDEQYF. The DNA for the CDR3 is TGTGCCAGCAGTTTAGGCCCCCAGGAGGAAACTAGGGACGAGCAGTACTTC.

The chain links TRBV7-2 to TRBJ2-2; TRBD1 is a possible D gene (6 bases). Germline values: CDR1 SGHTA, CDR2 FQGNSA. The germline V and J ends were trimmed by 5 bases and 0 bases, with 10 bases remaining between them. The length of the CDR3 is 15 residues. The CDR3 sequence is CASSPGHTNTGELFF. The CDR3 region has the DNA TGTGCCAGCAGCCCGGGACATACGAACACCGGGGAGCTGTTTTTT. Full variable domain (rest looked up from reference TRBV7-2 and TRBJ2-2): GAGVSQSPSNKVTEKGKDVELRCDPISGHTALYWYRQSLGQGLEFLIYFQGNSAPDKSGLPSDRFSAERTGGSVSTLTIQRTQQEDSAVYLCASSPGHTNTGELFFGEGSRLTVL.

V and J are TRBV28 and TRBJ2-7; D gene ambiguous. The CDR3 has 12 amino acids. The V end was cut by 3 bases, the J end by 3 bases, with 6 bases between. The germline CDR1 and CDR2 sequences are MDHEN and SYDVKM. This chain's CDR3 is CASSFGVYEQYF. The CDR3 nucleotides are TGTGCCAGCAGTTTTGGAGTCTACGAGCAGTACTTC. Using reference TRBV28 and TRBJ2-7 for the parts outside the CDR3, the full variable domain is DVKVTQSSRYLVKRTGEKVFLECVQDMDHENMFWYRQDPGLGLRLIYFSYDVKMKEKGDIPEGYSVSREKKERFSLILESASTNQTSMYLCASSFGVYEQYFGPGTRLTVT.

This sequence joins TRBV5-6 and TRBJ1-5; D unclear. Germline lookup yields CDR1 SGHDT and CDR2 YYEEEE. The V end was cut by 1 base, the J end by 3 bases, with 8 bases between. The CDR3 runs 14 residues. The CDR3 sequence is CASSLTANNQPQHF. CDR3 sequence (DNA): TGTGCCAGCAGCTTGACAGCTAACAATCAGCCCCAGCATTTT.

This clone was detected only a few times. Here the CDR3 DNA reads TGTGCCAGCAGCACCGGACAGCGTGAAAAACTGTTTTTT. Its translation is CASSTGQREKLFF. V is TRBV7-9 and J is TRBJ1-4; TRBD1 might be the D (6 bases). The CDR3 runs 13 residues. Germline CDR1 reads SEHNR; CDR2 reads FQNEAQ (reference sequence). The V gene lost 5 bases and the J gene lost 7 bases, with 11 bases spanning the gap.

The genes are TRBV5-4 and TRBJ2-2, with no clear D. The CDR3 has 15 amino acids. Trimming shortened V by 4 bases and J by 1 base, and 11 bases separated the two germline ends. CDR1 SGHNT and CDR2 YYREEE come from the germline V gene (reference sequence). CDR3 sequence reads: CASSATRRNTGELFF. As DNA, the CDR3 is TGTGCCAGCAGCGCGACGCGGAGGAACACCGGGGAGCTGTTTTTT. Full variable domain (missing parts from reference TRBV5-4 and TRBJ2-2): ETGVTQSPTHLIKTRGQQVTLRCSSQSGHNTVSWYQQALGQGPQFIFQYYREEENGRGNFPPRFSGLQFPNYSSELNVNALELDDSALYLCASSATRRNTGELFFGEGSRLTVL.

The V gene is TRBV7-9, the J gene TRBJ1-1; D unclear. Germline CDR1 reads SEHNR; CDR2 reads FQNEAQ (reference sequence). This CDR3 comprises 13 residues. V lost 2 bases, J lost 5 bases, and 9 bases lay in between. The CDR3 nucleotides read TGTGCCAGCAGCTTAACAGTAGGTACTGAAGCTTTCTTT. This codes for CASSLTVGTEAFF. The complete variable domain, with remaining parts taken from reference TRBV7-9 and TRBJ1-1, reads DTGVSQNPRHKITKRGQNVTFRCDPISEHNRLYWYRQTLGQGPEFLTYFQNEAQLEKSRLLSDRFSAERPKGSFSTLEIQRTEQGDSAMYLCASSLTVGTEAFFGQGTRLTVV.

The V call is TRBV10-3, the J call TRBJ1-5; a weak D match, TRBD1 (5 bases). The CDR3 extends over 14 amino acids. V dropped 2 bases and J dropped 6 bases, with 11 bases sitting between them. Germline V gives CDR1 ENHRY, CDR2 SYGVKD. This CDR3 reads CAISEEDSVQPQHF. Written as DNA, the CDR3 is TGTGCCATCAGTGAGGAAGACAGTGTTCAGCCCCAGCATTTT.

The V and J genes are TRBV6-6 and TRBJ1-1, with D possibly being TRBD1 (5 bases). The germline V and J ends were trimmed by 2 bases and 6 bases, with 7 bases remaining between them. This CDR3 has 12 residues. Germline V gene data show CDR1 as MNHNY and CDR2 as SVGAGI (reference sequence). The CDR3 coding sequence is TGTGCCAGCAGTTACGGGGGGGCTGAAGCTTTCTTT. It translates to CASSYGGAEAFF.

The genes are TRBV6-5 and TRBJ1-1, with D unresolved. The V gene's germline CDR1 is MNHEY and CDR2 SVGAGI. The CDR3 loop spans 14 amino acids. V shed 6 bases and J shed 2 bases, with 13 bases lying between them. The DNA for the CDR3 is TGTGCCAGCAGCCAAGGACTGATAAACACTGAAGCTTTCTTT. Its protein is CASSQGLINTEAFF.

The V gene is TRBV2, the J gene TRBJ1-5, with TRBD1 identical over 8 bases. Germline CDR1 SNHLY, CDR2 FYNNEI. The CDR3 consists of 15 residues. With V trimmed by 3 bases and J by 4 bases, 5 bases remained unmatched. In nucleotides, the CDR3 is TGTGCCAGCAGTGATGGACAGGGAGGTAATCAGCCCCAGCATTTT. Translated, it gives CASSDGQGGNQPQHF.

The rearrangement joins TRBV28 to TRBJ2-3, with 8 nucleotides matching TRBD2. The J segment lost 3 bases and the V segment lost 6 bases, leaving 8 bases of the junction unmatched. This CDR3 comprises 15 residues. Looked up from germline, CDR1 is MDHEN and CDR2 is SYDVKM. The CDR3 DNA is TGTGCCAGCAGCCGGAGCGGGAGAAAAACAGATACGCAGTATTTT. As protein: CASSRSGRKTDTQYF.

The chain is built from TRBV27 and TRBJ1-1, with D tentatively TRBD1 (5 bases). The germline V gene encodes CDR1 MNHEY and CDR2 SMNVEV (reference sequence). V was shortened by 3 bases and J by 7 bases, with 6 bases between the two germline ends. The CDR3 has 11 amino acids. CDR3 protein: CASSLGGEAFF. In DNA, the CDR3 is TGTGCCAGCAGTTTGGGGGGTGAAGCTTTCTTT.

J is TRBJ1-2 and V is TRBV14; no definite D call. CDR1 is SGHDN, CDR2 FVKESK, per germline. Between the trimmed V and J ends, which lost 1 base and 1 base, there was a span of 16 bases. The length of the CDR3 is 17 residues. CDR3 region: CASSQARHDPRNYGYTF. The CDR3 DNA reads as TGTGCCAGCAGCCAAGCGCGACACGACCCCCGTAACTATGGCTACACCTTC.

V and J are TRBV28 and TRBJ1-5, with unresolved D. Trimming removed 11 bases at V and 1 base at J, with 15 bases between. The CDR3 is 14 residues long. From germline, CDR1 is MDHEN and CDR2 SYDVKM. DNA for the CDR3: TGTGCCGGCCAGCGGGGAGCGAGCAATCAGCCCCAGCATTTT. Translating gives CAGQRGASNQPQHF.

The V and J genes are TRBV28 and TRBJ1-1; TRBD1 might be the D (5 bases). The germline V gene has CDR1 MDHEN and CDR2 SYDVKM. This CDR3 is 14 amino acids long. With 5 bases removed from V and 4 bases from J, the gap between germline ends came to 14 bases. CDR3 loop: CASSLTRVVTEAFF. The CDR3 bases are TGTGCCAGCAGTCTTACCAGGGTTGTCACTGAAGCTTTCTTT.

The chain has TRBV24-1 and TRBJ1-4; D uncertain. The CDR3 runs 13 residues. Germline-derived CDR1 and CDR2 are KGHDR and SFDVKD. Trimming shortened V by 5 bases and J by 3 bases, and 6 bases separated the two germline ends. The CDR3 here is CATSGRSNEKLFF. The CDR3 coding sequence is TGTGCCACCAGTGGGAGATCTAATGAAAAACTGTTTTTT.

CDR3 in DNA: TGTGCCAGCAGTCCCAGGGGGGCAGATACGCAGTATTTT. Translated, it gives CASSPRGADTQYF. This chain uses TRBV27 with TRBJ2-3; tentatively, D is TRBD1 (7 bases). Trimming stripped 5 bases from V and 4 bases from J, with 10 bases between. The CDR3 extends over 13 amino acids. CDR1 and CDR2 (germline): MNHEY, SMNVEV (reference sequence).

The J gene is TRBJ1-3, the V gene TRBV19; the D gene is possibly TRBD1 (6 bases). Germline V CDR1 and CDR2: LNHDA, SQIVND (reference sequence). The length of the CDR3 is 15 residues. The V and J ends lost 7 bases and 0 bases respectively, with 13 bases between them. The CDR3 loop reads CASKTGGLSGNTIYF. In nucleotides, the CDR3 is TGTGCCAGTAAAACGGGGGGCCTCTCTGGAAACACCATATATTTT.